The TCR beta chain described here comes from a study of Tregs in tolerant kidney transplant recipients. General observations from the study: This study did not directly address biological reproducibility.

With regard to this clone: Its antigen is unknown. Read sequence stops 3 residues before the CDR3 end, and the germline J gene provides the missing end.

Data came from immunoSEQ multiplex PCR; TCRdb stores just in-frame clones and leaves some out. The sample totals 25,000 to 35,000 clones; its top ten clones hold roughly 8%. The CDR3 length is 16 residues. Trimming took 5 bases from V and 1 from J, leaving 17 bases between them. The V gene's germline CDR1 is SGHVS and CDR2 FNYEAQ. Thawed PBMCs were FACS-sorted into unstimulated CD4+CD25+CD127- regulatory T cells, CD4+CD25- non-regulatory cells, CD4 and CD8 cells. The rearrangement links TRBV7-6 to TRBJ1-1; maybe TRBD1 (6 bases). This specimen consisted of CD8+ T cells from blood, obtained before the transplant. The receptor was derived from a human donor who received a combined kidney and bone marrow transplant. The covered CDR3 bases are TGTGCCAGCAGCCCTAGCCCACAGGGTTGGAACACTGAA. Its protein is CASSPSPQGWNTE. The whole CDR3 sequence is CASSPSPQGWNTEAFF.